A single sample is the source of the 5 T cell receptor beta chains below, sequenced in a study of regulatory T cells in long-lasting Graves disease. With iRepertoire HTBI primers and Arm-PCR of CDR3 regions, TCR beta libraries were built. Each CDR3 protein gets one entry after TCRdb re-called the multiplex PCR reads with MiXCR. The repertoire holds roughly 300,000 distinct CDR3 sequences, with 22% as singletons. Sample time point: persistent/refractory GD, antithyroid drugs over 5 years with positive TRAb. The TCR library was made from RNA that had been extracted from PBMCs in TRIzol. Sequenced here: peripheral blood mononuclear cells (PBMCs), sampled when the disease was refractory, from a patient treated with antithyroid drugs. The receptors derive from a female donor with Graves disease.

This clonotype was picked up many times. The V gene is TRBV7-9, the J gene TRBJ2-7; D perhaps matches TRBD1 (6 bases). CDR1 and CDR2 from the germline V gene are SEHNR and FQNEAQ (reference sequence). V gave up 5 bases and J gave up 2 bases, with 19 bases separating them. The CDR3 length is 16 residues. CDR3 DNA: TGTGCCAGCAGCCCCCAGTCTGGGGGCTTAACCTACGAGCAGTACTTC. This codes for CASSPQSGGLTYEQYF.

This clonotype has a handful of counts. J is TRBJ1-1 and V is TRBV18, with 9 bases that match TRBD1. The junction had 10 bases not matched to a gene; V was cut back by 5 bases and J by 6 bases. CDR1 and CDR2 (germline): KGHSH, LQKENI. The CDR3 covers 15 residues. Here the CDR3 DNA reads TGTGCCAGCTCAGCCGGGACAGGGCCGGAGGCTGAAGCTTTCTTT. As protein: CASSAGTGPEAEAFF.

This clonotype was seen ten or more times. The genes are TRBV28 and TRBJ1-2, with D perhaps matching TRBD1 (5 bases). The germline gives CDR1 MDHEN, CDR2 SYDVKM. The CDR3 is made up of 12 amino acids. Trimming stripped 8 bases from V and 8 bases from J, with 15 bases between. CDR3 amino acids: CASQGPTQGYTF. CDR3 DNA sequence: TGTGCCAGCCAGGGCCCCACCCAGGGCTACACCTTC.

This clonotype was seen once. Since a much larger clone is just one base distant, this may be a read error. This chain uses TRBV11-3 with TRBJ2-2, with 10 bases aligning to TRBD2. The CDR3 spans 16 residues. The germline V gene has CDR1 SGHNT and CDR2 YENEEA. The CDR3 protein is CASSLRLAGMAGGLFF. CDR3 bases: TGTGCCAGCAGCTTAAGACTAGCGGGCATGGCCGGGGGGCTGTTTTTT.

This clonotype showed up many times. The V gene is TRBV2, the J gene TRBJ1-3; D call uncertain. Germline loops: CDR1 SNHLY, CDR2 FYNNEI. The CDR3 has 15 amino acids. V lost 6 bases and J lost 1, with 13 bases in between. The DNA for the CDR3 is TGTGCCAGCAGCGTGGTGGATGTGTCTGGAAACACCATATATTTT. Its protein is CASSVVDVSGNTIYF. The full variable domain, its missing parts supplied by reference TRBV2 and TRBJ1-3, is EPEVTQTPSHQVTQMGQEVILRCVPISNHLYFYWYRQILGQKVEFLVSFYNNEISEKSEIFDDQFSVERPDGSNFTLKIRSTKLEDSAMYFCASSVVDVSGNTIYFGEGSWLTVV.